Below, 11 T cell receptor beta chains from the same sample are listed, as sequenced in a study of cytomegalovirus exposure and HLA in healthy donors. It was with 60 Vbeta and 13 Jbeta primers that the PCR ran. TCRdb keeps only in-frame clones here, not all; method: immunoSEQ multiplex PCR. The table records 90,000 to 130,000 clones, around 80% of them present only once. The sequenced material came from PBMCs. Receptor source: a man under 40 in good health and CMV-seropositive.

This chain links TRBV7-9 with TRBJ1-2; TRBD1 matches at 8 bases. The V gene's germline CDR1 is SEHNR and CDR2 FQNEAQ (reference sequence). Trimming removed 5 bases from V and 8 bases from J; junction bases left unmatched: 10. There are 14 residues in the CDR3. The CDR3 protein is CASSPGTGMWGYTF. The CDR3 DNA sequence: TGTGCCAGCAGCCCTGGGACAGGCATGTGGGGCTACACCTTC.

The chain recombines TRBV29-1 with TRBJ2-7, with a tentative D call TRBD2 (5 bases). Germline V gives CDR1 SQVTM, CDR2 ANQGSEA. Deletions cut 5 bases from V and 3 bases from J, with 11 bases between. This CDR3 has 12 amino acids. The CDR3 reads CSVRRADYEQYF. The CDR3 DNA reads TGCAGCGTTCGGCGGGCCGACTACGAGCAGTACTTC.

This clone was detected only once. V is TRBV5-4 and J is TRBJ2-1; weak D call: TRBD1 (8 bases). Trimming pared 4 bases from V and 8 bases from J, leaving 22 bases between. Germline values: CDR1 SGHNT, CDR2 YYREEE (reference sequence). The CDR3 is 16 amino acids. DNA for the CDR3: TGTGCCAGCAGCGAACTTGACAGGGGAGGGGGTCATGAGCAGTTCTTC. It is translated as CASSELDRGGGHEQFF. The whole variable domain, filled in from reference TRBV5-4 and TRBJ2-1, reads ETGVTQSPTHLIKTRGQQVTLRCSSQSGHNTVSWYQQALGQGPQFIFQYYREEENGRGNFPPRFSGLQFPNYSSELNVNALELDDSALYLCASSELDRGGGHEQFFGPGTRLTVL.

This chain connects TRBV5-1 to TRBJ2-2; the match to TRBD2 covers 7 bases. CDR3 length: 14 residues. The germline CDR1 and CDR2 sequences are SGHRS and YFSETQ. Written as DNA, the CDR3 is TGCGTCACGTCCGGGGGGATTAACACCGGGGAGCTGTTTTTT. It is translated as CVTSGGINTGELFF.

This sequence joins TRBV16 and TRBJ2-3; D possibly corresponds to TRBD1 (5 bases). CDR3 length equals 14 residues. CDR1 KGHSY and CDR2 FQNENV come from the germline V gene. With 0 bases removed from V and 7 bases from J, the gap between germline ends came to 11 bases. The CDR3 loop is CASSQSTGGNTQYF. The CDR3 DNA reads TGTGCCAGCAGCCAATCCACAGGTGGTAATACGCAGTATTTT. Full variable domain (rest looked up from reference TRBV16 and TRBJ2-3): GEEVAQTPKHLVRGEGQKAKLYCAPIKGHSYVFWYQQVLKNEFKFLISFQNENVFDETGMPKERFSAKCLPNSPCSLEIQATKLEDSAVYFCASSQSTGGNTQYFGPGTRLTVL.

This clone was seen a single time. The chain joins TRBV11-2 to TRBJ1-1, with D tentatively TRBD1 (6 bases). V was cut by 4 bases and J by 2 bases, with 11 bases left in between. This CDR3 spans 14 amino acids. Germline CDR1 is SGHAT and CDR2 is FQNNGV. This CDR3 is CASSSHRENTEAFF. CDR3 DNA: TGTGCCAGCAGCTCCCACAGGGAAAACACTGAAGCTTTCTTT.

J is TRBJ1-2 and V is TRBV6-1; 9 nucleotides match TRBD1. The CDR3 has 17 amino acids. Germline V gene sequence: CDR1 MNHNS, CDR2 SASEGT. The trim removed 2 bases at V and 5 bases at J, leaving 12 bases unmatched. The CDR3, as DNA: TGTGCCAGCAGTGAAATGGGAAACGACAGGGGGGGGTATGGCTACACCTTC. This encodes CASSEMGNDRGGYGYTF.

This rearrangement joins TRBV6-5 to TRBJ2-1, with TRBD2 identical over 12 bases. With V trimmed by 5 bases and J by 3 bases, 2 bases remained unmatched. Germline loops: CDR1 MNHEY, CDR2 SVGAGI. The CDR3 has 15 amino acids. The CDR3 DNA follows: TGTGCCAGCAGTAAGGGACTAGCGGGCTACAATGAGCAGTTCTTC. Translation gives CASSKGLAGYNEQFF.

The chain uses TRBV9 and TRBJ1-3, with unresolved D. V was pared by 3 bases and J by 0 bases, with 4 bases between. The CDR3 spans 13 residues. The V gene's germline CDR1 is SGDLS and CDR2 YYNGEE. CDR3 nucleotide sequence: TGTGCCAGCAGCGCCCTCTCTGGAAACACCATATATTTT. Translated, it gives CASSALSGNTIYF.

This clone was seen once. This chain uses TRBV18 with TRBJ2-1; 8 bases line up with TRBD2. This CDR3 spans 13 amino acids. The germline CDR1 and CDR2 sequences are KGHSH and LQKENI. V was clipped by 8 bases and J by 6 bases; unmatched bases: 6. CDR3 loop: CASTTSVGNEQFF. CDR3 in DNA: TGTGCCAGCACGACTAGCGTAGGCAATGAGCAGTTCTTC.

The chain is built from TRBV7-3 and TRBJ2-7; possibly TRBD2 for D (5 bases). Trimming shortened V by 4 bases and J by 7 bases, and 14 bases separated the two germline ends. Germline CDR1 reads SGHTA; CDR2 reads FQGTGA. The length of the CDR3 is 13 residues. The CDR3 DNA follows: TGTGCCAGCAGCTCCAACGGGGTCCAGGAGCAGTACTTC. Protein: CASSSNGVQEQYF.